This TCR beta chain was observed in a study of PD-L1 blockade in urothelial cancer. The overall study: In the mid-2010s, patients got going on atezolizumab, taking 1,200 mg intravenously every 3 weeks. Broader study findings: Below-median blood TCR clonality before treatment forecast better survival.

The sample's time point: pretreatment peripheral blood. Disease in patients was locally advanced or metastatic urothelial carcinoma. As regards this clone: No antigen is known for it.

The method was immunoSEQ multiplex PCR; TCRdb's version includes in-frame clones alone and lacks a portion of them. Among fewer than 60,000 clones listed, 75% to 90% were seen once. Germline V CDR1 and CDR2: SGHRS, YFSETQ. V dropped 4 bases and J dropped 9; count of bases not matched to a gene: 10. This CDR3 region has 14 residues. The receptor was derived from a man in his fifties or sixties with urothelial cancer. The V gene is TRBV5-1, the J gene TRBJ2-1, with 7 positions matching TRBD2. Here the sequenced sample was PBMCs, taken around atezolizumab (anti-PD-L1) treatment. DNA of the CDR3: TGCGCCAGCAGCCCCCCACCTGGGGAGGGTGAGCAGTTCTTC. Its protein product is CASSPPPGEGEQFF.